Detailed here is one T cell receptor beta chain. Antigen: not known. Trimming removed 7 bases from V and 1 base from J, with 10 bases in between. The CDR3 runs to 13 residues. Germline values: CDR1 LNHDA, CDR2 SQIVND (reference sequence). The data are from a study of persistence of HIV-infected CD4 T cells. Whole-study context: Two participants gave one leukapheresis sample; others gave up to roughly 180 mL blood repeatedly. The study's findings and limits: Compared with CD3/CD28-stimulated cells, CMV- and Gag-responding cells showed lower TCRbeta richness.

Lysates of CMV-infected fibroblasts at around 9.9 ug/mL stimulated these cells. CD40L/CD69 double-negative CD45RO-high memory CD4+ T cells were collected. Before stimulation, PBMCs underwent CD8+ T cell depletion. Anti-CD28/CD49d costimulation, CD40-blocking antibody and enfuvirtide were given to CD8-depleted PBMCs for roughly 20 hours. Sequencing used immunoSEQ version 4 in survey mode. The method was immunoSEQ multiplex PCR; TCRdb's version includes in-frame clones alone and lacks a portion of them. The data contain 40,000 to 55,000 clones, 75% to 85% of them seen just once; the ten biggest clones take up approximately 3%.

V usage is TRBV19 and J usage is TRBJ1-2; D is uncertain. The TCR sequence derives from an adult man with HIV who was CMV-seropositive. The source was CD4+ T cells sorted from PBMCs after roughly 17-hour stimulation, collected from a patient who received antiretroviral therapy. The CDR3 DNA reads as TGTGCCAGTAACCTGGGGAGTAACTATGGCTACACCTTC. Translated, it gives CASNLGSNYGYTF.